This T cell receptor beta chain was found in a study of CD8 T cells in ankylosing spondylitis. Overall study findings and caveats: The disease-linked clones had a CD8+ phenotype and low blood frequencies. Apparently characteristic of ankylosing spondylitis blood was a TCR beta motif (about 8 highly homologous variants). The authors reported significant enrichment of disease-linked clones in matched ankylosing spondylitis synovial fluid.

By quantitative 5'-RACE with molecular barcodes, the TCR beta libraries were made. Each CDR3 protein gets one entry after TCRdb re-called the 5' RACE reads with MiXCR. The repertoire holds 210,000 or so distinct CDR3 sequences, roughly 8% seen once, with around 5.1% in the top ten. This clonotype was observed many times. Its antigen is not identified. The CDR3 sequence is 14 residues long. V lost 0 bases, J lost 4 bases, and 8 bases lay in between. Germline loops: CDR1 LGHNA, CDR2 YSLEER. The sequence derives from a female donor with ankylosing spondylitis or in good health (not recorded which). The material sequenced was blood, either unsorted or a sorted T cell fraction (not recorded which). The chain links TRBV4-3 to TRBJ2-3, with no clear D. The CDR3, as DNA: TGCGCCAGCAGCCAAGAGTTTATCTCAGATACGCAGTATTTT. It codes for CASSQEFISDTQYF.